This T cell receptor (beta chain) was identified in a study of OX40 agonist ivuxolimab in advanced cancers. Study-wide context: A diagnosis of hepatocellular carcinoma, melanoma, renal cell or head and neck cancer was present in dose-escalation patients.

Notes on the study in general: What antigens the expanded peripheral T cells recognized was never established.

CDR1 SGHRS and CDR2 YFSETQ come from the germline V gene. V dropped 4 bases and J dropped 4; count of bases not matched to a gene: 4. The CDR3 runs to 16 residues. Profiled with immunoSEQ multiplex PCR; TCRdb holds only in-frame clones, not every one. This table holds some 90,000 clones, 80% to 90% found once. To note about this clone: The antigen is not known.

The chain combines TRBV5-1 with TRBJ2-3; TRBD2 matches at 15 bases. Sequencing was performed on CD4+ or CD8+ T cells sorted from blood, taken in a trial of the OX40 agonist ivuxolimab. This sequence was found in an adult with an advanced solid tumor such as melanoma, head and neck, liver or kidney cancer. The CDR3 DNA follows: TGCGCCAGCAGCCCAGGACTAGCGGGAGGGGCAGATACGCAGTATTTT. It encodes CASSPGLAGGADTQYF.